These 21 T cell receptor beta chains originate from one sample sequenced in a study of T cell repertoires in cytomegalovirus infection. These receptors' antigens are unknown. TCRdb re-analysed the reads in MiXCR, keeping a single row per CDR3 protein. The sample records 300,000 or so distinct CDR3 sequences, 20% to 25% being singletons. Material: cultured PBMCs, obtained from culture after CMV antigen stimulation. These receptors originate from a human donor in good health (CMV status not recorded). Some clones in this sample may be carry-over from other donors' samples.

The J gene is TRBJ2-5, the V gene TRBV7-2, with D tentatively TRBD2 (5 bases). V was trimmed by 4 bases and J by 1 base, leaving 10 bases between them. Germline V gene data show CDR1 as SGHTA and CDR2 as FQGNSA. The CDR3 consists of 14 residues. CDR3 sequence reads: CASSSGGVQETQYF. The CDR3 region has the DNA TGTGCCAGCAGCTCCGGAGGAGTCCAAGAGACCCAGTACTTC. The full variable domain, completed using reference TRBV7-2 and TRBJ2-5, is GAGVSQSPSNKVTEKGKDVELRCDPISGHTALYWYRQSLGQGLEFLIYFQGNSAPDKSGLPSDRFSAERTGGSVSTLTIQRTQQEDSAVYLCASSSGGVQETQYFGPGTRLLVL.

This clonotype showed up just a few times. The chain links TRBV20-1 to TRBJ1-2, with 8 bases lining up with TRBD1. The CDR3 has 14 residues. The V gene's germline CDR1 is DFQATT and CDR2 SNEGSKA (reference sequence). The V segment lost 0 bases and the J segment 4 bases; nucleotides outside the gene matches: 4. The CDR3 is CSARDPGGSYGYTF. CDR3 nucleotide sequence: TGCAGTGCTAGAGACCCAGGGGGCTCCTATGGCTACACCTTC.

This chain uses TRBV6-5 with TRBJ1-1; D is uncertain. Germline CDR1 reads MNHEY; CDR2 reads SVGAGI. The CDR3 totals 15 residues. The V end lost 0 bases, the J end lost 3 bases, and 11 bases lay between the germline ends. The CDR3 protein is CASSYSIYSDTEAFF. CDR3 nucleotides: TGTGCCAGCAGTTACTCGATCTACTCGGACACTGAAGCTTTCTTT.

V gene TRBV6-5 combines with J gene TRBJ2-3; 11 bases map to TRBD1. CDR1 is MNHEY and CDR2 is SVGAGI in the germline V gene. V shed 5 bases and J 4 bases; nucleotides not matched to a gene: 2. The CDR3 extends over 14 amino acids. The DNA for the CDR3 is TGTGCCAGCAGTAGGACAGGGGGCGCAGATACGCAGTATTTT. It translates to CASSRTGGADTQYF.

The sample holds a few counts of this clonotype. The chain combines TRBV7-2 with TRBJ2-5; D not certain. Germline values: CDR1 SGHTA, CDR2 FQGNSA. This CDR3 contains 14 residues. V shed 2 bases and J shed 2 bases, with 9 bases lying between them. The CDR3 is CASSLPVPQETQYF. The CDR3 DNA reads as TGTGCCAGCAGCTTACCGGTACCACAAGAGACCCAGTACTTC.

This clonotype was recorded many times. This chain links TRBV7-2 with TRBJ2-3; 10 nucleotides align to TRBD2. CDR1 and CDR2 from the germline V gene are SGHTA and FQGNSA. This CDR3 spans 16 amino acids. V gave up 4 bases and J gave up 7 bases; unmatched junction bases: 11. CDR3 sequence reads: CASSSSRAGGFNTQYF. The CDR3 bases are TGTGCCAGCAGCTCATCTCGAGCGGGAGGGTTCAATACGCAGTATTTT.

The chain combines TRBV28 with TRBJ1-2; D gene uncertain. CDR3 length: 14 residues. Between the trimmed V and J ends, which lost 2 bases and 7 bases, there was a span of 14 bases. In germline, CDR1 is MDHEN, CDR2 SYDVKM. The CDR3 region has the DNA TGTGCCAGCAGTTTACGACTTACGGTGGGTGGCTACACCTTC. It is translated as CASSLRLTVGGYTF.

Remarks on this clonotype: A much bigger clone sits one base away, suggesting this may be a read error. The gene calls are TRBV7-8 and TRBJ1-1; tentatively, D is TRBD1 (5 bases). Germline V gene data show CDR1 as SGHVS and CDR2 as FQNEAQ. The V end lost 2 bases, the J end lost 1 base, and 14 bases lay between the germline ends. CDR3 length equals 16 residues. This CDR3 reads CASSLFWGRENTEAFF. The CDR3 nucleotides read TGTGCCAGCAGCTTATTCTGGGGCCGAGAGAACACTGAAGCTTTCTTT.

The rearrangement links TRBV20-1 to TRBJ2-2, with 12 bases that match TRBD2. Germline values: CDR1 DFQATT, CDR2 SNEGSKA (reference sequence). This CDR3 region has 16 residues. V gave up 2 bases and J gave up 6 bases; unmatched junction bases: 7. For the CDR3, the DNA is TGCAGTGCTAGATCCTCTAGCGGGAGGGCCGCCGGGGAGCTGTTTTTT. Protein sequence: CSARSSSGRAAGELFF.

The rearrangement joins TRBV2 to TRBJ2-1; D unclear. V lost 6 bases to trimming and J lost 6 bases, with 15 bases between them. The germline CDR1 and CDR2 sequences are SNHLY and FYNNEI. This CDR3 has 14 amino acids. Here the CDR3 reads CASRFRLTFNEQFF. The CDR3 bases are TGTGCCAGCAGGTTCCGACTGACTTTCAATGAGCAGTTCTTC.

The table lists this clonotype with a few counts. The chain couples TRBV6-1 to TRBJ2-5; the match to TRBD1 covers 8 bases. The trim removed 9 bases at V and 5 bases at J, leaving 5 bases unmatched. The CDR3 spans 12 residues. In germline, CDR1 is MNHNS, CDR2 SASEGT. CDR3 bases: TGTGCCAGTAGACAGGGGCGGGAGACCCAGTACTTC. This gives the protein CASRQGRETQYF.

This clonotype was detected only a few times. V is TRBV12-3 or TRBV12-4 and J is TRBJ2-3; 7 positions match TRBD2. There are 15 residues in the CDR3. The junction had 6 bases not matched to a gene; V was cut back by 6 bases and J by 0 bases. The CDR3 is CASRVLALSTDTQYF. CDR3 nucleotides: TGTGCCAGCAGGGTACTAGCGCTTAGCACAGATACGCAGTATTTT.

In this sample, this clonotype turned up a few times. V and J are TRBV2 and TRBJ1-1; TRBD1 aligns across 8 bases. The ends lost 3 bases at V and 4 bases at J; junction bases unmatched: 4. Germline V lookup: CDR1 SNHLY, CDR2 FYNNEI. CDR3 length: 14 residues. The CDR3: CASSDPTGGTEAFF. The CDR3 region has the DNA TGTGCCAGCAGTGACCCTACAGGGGGCACTGAAGCTTTCTTT.

This clonotype was picked up a small number of times. This chain uses TRBV7-2 with TRBJ1-1; D call uncertain. The CDR3 consists of 15 residues. Germline loops: CDR1 SGHTA, CDR2 FQGNSA. V was pared by 4 bases and J by 3 bases, with 15 bases between. CDR3 protein: CASSSSLHGYTEAFF. In nucleotides, the CDR3 is TGTGCCAGCAGCTCATCCCTGCACGGCTACACTGAAGCTTTCTTT.

The J gene is TRBJ2-5, the V gene TRBV11-3; 15 bases are a match to TRBD2. The CDR3 spans 18 residues. Germline CDR1 is SGHNT and CDR2 is YENEEA. With 5 bases clipped from V and 0 bases from J, the junction kept 7 bases outside the gene matches. The CDR3 loop reads CASSPWTSGREYQETQYF. CDR3 nucleotide sequence: TGTGCCAGCAGCCCGTGGACTAGCGGGAGGGAGTACCAAGAGACCCAGTACTTC.

This clonotype appeared a few times. V usage is TRBV7-9 and J usage is TRBJ2-1, with D unresolved. Per germline, CDR1 SEHNR and CDR2 FQNEAQ (reference sequence). V lost 0 bases to trimming and J lost 8 bases, with 8 bases between them. The CDR3 is 13 residues long. For the CDR3, the DNA is TGTGCCAGCAGCTTAGCGCGAGAATATGAGCAGTTCTTC. This codes for CASSLAREYEQFF.

This clonotype was seen only a few times. V usage is TRBV7-3 and J usage is TRBJ1-1; 7 bases are shared with TRBD1. Looked up from germline, CDR1 is SGHTA and CDR2 is FQGTGA. Trimming cost V 0 bases and J 5 bases; bases outside gene matches: 6. This CDR3 is built from 15 residues. The CDR3: CASSLTGRGVTEAFF. CDR3 DNA sequence: TGTGCCAGCAGCTTAACGGGCAGGGGGGTTACTGAAGCTTTCTTT.

V usage is TRBV19 and J usage is TRBJ2-7, with D possibly being TRBD1 (7 bases). Deletions cut 3 bases from V and 2 bases from J, with 11 bases between. Germline values: CDR1 LNHDA, CDR2 SQIVND (reference sequence). This CDR3 comprises 14 residues. The DNA for the CDR3 is TGTGCCAGTAGTATGCGGGGACAGACCTACGAGCAGTACTTC. Its protein is CASSMRGQTYEQYF.

The J gene is TRBJ2-1, the V gene TRBV11-2; D perhaps matches TRBD2 (6 bases). Germline V gives CDR1 SGHAT, CDR2 FQNNGV. The CDR3 has 16 residues. The V end lost 3 bases, the J end lost 10 bases, and 22 bases lay between the germline ends. This CDR3 reads CASSLLRETLFGEQFF. CDR3 sequence (DNA): TGTGCCAGCAGCTTGCTTCGGGAGACCCTTTTCGGAGAGCAGTTCTTC.

This clonotype was seen a handful of times. The chain combines TRBV6-2 or TRBV6-3 with TRBJ2-7, with D unclear. Trimming removed 3 bases from V and 6 bases from J, with 12 bases in between. This CDR3 is built from 13 residues. Germline CDR1 and CDR2: MNHEY and SVGEGT. The CDR3 reads CASSYTGLPEQYV. As DNA, the CDR3 is TGTGCCAGCAGTTATACCGGCCTCCCCGAGCAGTACGTC.

Details on this clonotype: At one boundary the junction diverges from the germline segment, which might be a read error. CDR3 coding DNA: TGTGCCAGCAGTAGCCACAAGACCGGGACAGGGAACATCGGGGAGCTGTTTTTT. Its translation: CASSSHKTGTGNIGELFF. The chain links TRBV2 to TRBJ2-2, with TRBD1 identical over 9 bases. The CDR3 runs 18 residues. Per germline, CDR1 SNHLY and CDR2 FYNNEI.